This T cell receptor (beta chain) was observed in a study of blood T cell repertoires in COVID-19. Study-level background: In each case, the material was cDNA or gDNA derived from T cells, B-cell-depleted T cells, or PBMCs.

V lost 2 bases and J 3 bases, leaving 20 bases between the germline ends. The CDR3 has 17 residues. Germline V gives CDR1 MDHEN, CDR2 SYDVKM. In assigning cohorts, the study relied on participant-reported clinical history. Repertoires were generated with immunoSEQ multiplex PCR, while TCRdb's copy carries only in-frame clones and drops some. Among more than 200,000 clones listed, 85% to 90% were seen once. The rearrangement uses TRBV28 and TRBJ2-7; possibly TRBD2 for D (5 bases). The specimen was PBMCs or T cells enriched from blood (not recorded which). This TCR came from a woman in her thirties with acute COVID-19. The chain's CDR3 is CASSLGLSGRRGYEQYF. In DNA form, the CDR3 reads TGTGCCAGCAGTTTAGGACTGTCCGGGCGTCGCGGCTACGAGCAGTACTTC.